One sample yielded the 11 T cell receptor beta chains listed below, sequenced in a study of naive and memory T cell subsets. Both TRBC1 and TRBC2 were covered by a beta constant-region primer of two equimolar oligonucleotides. TCRdb independently ran MiXCR on the UMI-ligation and nested PCR reads; one entry per CDR3 protein. The sample lists around 160,000 distinct CDR3 sequences, over 15% occurring once. Sample: naive CD4+ T cells from blood. The receptors originated from a human donor in good health.

Ten or more counts support this clonotype. The rearrangement uses TRBV29-1 and TRBJ2-3; no reliable D call. CDR3 size: 14 residues. V shed 5 bases and J shed 4 bases, with 16 bases lying between them. Germline lookup yields CDR1 SQVTM and CDR2 ANQGSEA. The CDR3 protein is CSVTAYSNSDTQYF. CDR3 DNA: TGCAGCGTTACCGCGTACTCTAATTCAGATACGCAGTATTTT.

The rearrangement joins TRBV20-1 to TRBJ2-7; no definite D call. The CDR3 has 11 amino acids. Germline CDR1 and CDR2: DFQATT and SNEGSKA (reference sequence). V was pared by 5 bases and J by 5 bases, with 10 bases between. The CDR3 sequence is CSAAIQDEQYF. Written as DNA, the CDR3 is TGCAGTGCTGCAATCCAAGACGAGCAGTACTTC.

The count of this clonotype is one. The chain recombines TRBV10-3 with TRBJ1-3, with D perhaps TRBD1 (6 bases). V was pared by 2 bases and J by 2 bases, with 10 bases between. Germline CDR1 ENHRY, CDR2 SYGVKD. The CDR3 is made up of 15 amino acids. CDR3 bases: TGTGCCATCAGTGAGAACAGGGACACTGGAAACACCATATATTTT. This sequence encodes CAISENRDTGNTIYF.

This sequence joins TRBV6-2 or TRBV6-3 and TRBJ1-1; 10 bases map to TRBD1. CDR3 length: 13 amino acids. The V gene's germline CDR1 is MNHEY and CDR2 SVGEGT. Unmatched junction bases numbered 8, after V lost 7 bases and J lost 9 bases. The CDR3 DNA follows: TGTGCCAGCACTCTTGGACAGGGGGTAAAAGCTTTCTTT. It yields the protein CASTLGQGVKAFF.

Only one count was recorded for this clonotype. This chain connects TRBV6-4 to TRBJ2-2; maybe TRBD2 (6 bases). This CDR3 has 15 residues. Germline lookup yields CDR1 MRHNA and CDR2 SNTAGT. With 10 bases removed from V and 4 bases from J, the gap between germline ends came to 19 bases. CDR3 in DNA: TGTGCCACCCGGCGGTCCGGGAGTTTCACCGGGGAGCTGTTTTTT. Protein product: CATRRSGSFTGELFF.

This clonotype has just a few counts. This rearrangement joins TRBV7-2 to TRBJ2-3; possibly TRBD2 for D (6 bases). The germline CDR1 and CDR2 sequences are SGHTA and FQGNSA. The CDR3 totals 13 residues. Trimming pared 6 bases from V and 3 bases from J, leaving 10 bases between. The CDR3 region has the DNA TGTGCCAGCAGTTGGAGCGGGACAGATACGCAGTATTTT. This encodes CASSWSGTDTQYF.

At least ten counts were recorded for this clonotype. CDR3 residues: CSARAPPGVAQGTDTQYF. The CDR3 nucleotides read TGCAGTGCTAGAGCTCCTCCCGGGGTAGCCCAAGGCACAGATACGCAGTATTTT. V is TRBV20-1 and J is TRBJ2-3, with D possibly TRBD2 on 5 matching bases. The CDR3 consists of 18 residues. V dropped 1 base and J dropped 1 base, with 21 bases sitting between them. Per germline, CDR1 DFQATT and CDR2 SNEGSKA (reference sequence).

The chain uses TRBV6-2 or TRBV6-3 and TRBJ2-1; 7 positions match TRBD2. Germline CDR1 and CDR2: MNHEY and SVGEGT. The CDR3 consists of 12 residues. The trim removed 8 bases at V and 9 bases at J, leaving 7 bases unmatched. CDR3 bases: TGTGCCAGCTCGAATCGCGGGAGTGAGCAGTTCTTC. Translation: CASSNRGSEQFF.

V gene TRBV12-3 or TRBV12-4 combines with J gene TRBJ2-3; TRBD1 is a possible D gene (5 bases). Trimming took off 8 bases at V and 4 bases at J, with 22 bases between the two ends. The CDR3 covers 16 residues. This CDR3 is CASCPAGRVGSDTQYF. As DNA, the CDR3 is TGTGCCAGCTGCCCTGCAGGCAGGGTCGGTTCAGATACGCAGTATTTT.

The J gene is TRBJ2-2, the V gene TRBV7-2, with 7 positions matching TRBD2. The CDR3 extends over 17 amino acids. The V gene's germline CDR1 is SGHTA and CDR2 FQGNSA. V was clipped by 1 base and J by 7 bases; unmatched bases: 12. The CDR3 spells CASSLGLMGGPIGELFF. The CDR3 nucleotides are TGTGCCAGCAGCTTAGGGCTAATGGGAGGGCCGATCGGGGAGCTGTTTTTT.

This clonotype was observed a handful of times. The J gene is TRBJ2-5, the V gene TRBV18, with 8 bases matching TRBD2. The CDR3 loop spans 15 amino acids. Germline CDR1 and CDR2: KGHSH and LQKENI. V lost 0 bases to trimming and J lost 1 base; unmatched junction nucleotides: 1. The CDR3 DNA is TGTGCCAGCTCACCACCTACTAGCGGCCAAGAGACCCAGTACTTC. Its protein is CASSPPTSGQETQYF.